The next 6 T cell receptor beta chains were all read from a single sample in a study of blood T cell repertoires in COVID-19. The table came from immunoSEQ multiplex PCR; TCRdb's copy has only in-frame clones and leaves some out. This sample has roughly 180,000 clones; around 88% occur once, and the top ten carry around 3.6%. Sequenced input: PBMCs or T cells enriched from blood (not recorded which). These TCRs come from a woman aged 45-60 years in a cohort exposed to, infected with or recovered from COVID-19 (not recorded which).

The J gene is TRBJ1-3, the V gene TRBV6-5; possible D gene TRBD1, 6 bases. CDR1 MNHEY and CDR2 SVGAGI come from the germline V gene. The CDR3 consists of 14 residues. V gave up 0 bases and J gave up 5 bases, with 8 bases separating them. The CDR3: CASSYSRDRNTIYF. Here the CDR3 DNA reads TGTGCCAGCAGTTACTCCAGGGACAGAAACACCATATATTTT.

DNA for the CDR3: TGTGCCAGCAGCTTAGGCCCCTTGACAGGGGAAGAGACCCAGTACTTC. Translated: CASSLGPLTGEETQYF. This chain links TRBV7-8 with TRBJ2-5, with 8 bases identical to TRBD1. There are 16 residues in the CDR3. V lost 1 base and J lost 3; bases outside the gene matches: 7. Germline assignment: CDR1 SGHVS and CDR2 FQNEAQ.

The genes are TRBV5-4 and TRBJ2-2, with D uncertain. The ends were cut back, 4 bases at V and 6 bases at J, with 16 bases in the middle. The CDR3 length is 15 residues. Germline CDR1 reads SGHNT; CDR2 reads YYREEE (reference sequence). CDR3 residues: CASSPSLTEAGELFF. The CDR3 DNA reads TGTGCCAGCAGCCCCTCCTTAACTGAGGCCGGGGAGCTGTTTTTT.

The chain carries TRBV7-2 and TRBJ2-1; possible D gene TRBD1, 6 bases. V lost 4 bases and J lost 9, with 13 bases in between. This CDR3 spans 13 amino acids. CDR1 SGHTA and CDR2 FQGNSA come from the germline V gene. The CDR3 nucleotides are TGTGCCAGCAGCTCCGTAGGGGGAACTGAGCAGTTCTTC. It yields the protein CASSSVGGTEQFF.

The chain has TRBV3-1 (or the pseudogene TRBV3-2) and TRBJ1-5, with 7 bases lining up with TRBD1. The ends lost 1 base at V and 4 bases at J; junction bases unmatched: 4. The germline CDR1 and CDR2 sequences are LGHDT and YNNKEL (reference sequence). This CDR3 contains 15 residues. In DNA, the CDR3 is TGTGCCAGCAGCCAAGGGGGACAGTATAATCAGCCCCAGCATTTT. It translates to CASSQGGQYNQPQHF.

This chain links TRBV18 with TRBJ1-3; D is unresolved. The germline gives CDR1 KGHSH, CDR2 LQKENI. V lost 5 bases, J lost 6 bases, and 11 bases lay in between. The CDR3 sequence is 13 residues long. In nucleotides, the CDR3 is TGTGCCAGCTCAGCGGGCCTCGAAAACACCATATATTTT. Translation: CASSAGLENTIYF. Full variable domain (outside the CDR3, taken from reference TRBV18 and TRBJ1-3): NAGVMQNPRHLVRRRGQEARLRCSPMKGHSHVYWYRQLPEEGLKFMVYLQKENIIDESGMPKERFSAEFPKEGPSILRIQQVVRGDSAAYFCASSAGLENTIYFGEGSWLTVV.